This TCR beta chain was recovered during a study of blood T cell repertoires in COVID-19. The data were produced by immunoSEQ multiplex PCR, yet TCRdb's version contains in-frame clones alone and is incomplete. This table has about 280,000 clones, around 85% appearing once. Input material: peripheral blood. The source is a woman aged 25 to 39 who had recovered from COVID-19.

The CDR3: CASSGDRNSPLHF. CDR3 coding DNA: TGTGCCAGCAGCGGAGATAGGAATTCACCCCTCCACTTT. This rearrangement joins TRBV11-2 to TRBJ1-6; no definite D call. Trimming took 5 bases from V and 7 from J, leaving 9 bases between them. Looked up from germline, CDR1 is SGHAT and CDR2 is FQNNGV. The CDR3 totals 13 residues.